This T cell receptor beta chain stems from a study of shared clonotypes between healthy human individuals. Authors' data handling: ImmunoSEQ junction-only sequences lacked quality scores, so their filtering differed. Using immunoSEQ multiplex PCR, the repertoire was profiled, and TCRdb retains in-frame clones only, with some absent. V, J and clone size are those of that table, while D and trimming were read from the DNA. The sample yields about 300,000 clones, about 74% seen once. Broader study findings: Naive subsets generally had larger estimated richness than memory subsets. Sequencing depth was a factor that was expected to affect clonotype sharing among donors.

Germline V CDR1 and CDR2: MGHRA, YSYEKL. V was pared by 1 base and J by 1 base, with 6 bases of the junction left unmatched. The CDR3 runs to 17 residues. This clone showed up just a few times. The antigen is undetermined. In the same sample, other DNA sequences code for this CDR3. The TCR originated in a man aged 25 to 40 in good health. Input material: memory CD4+ T cells sorted from blood. As to subset: CD45RA-negative fraction. The chain links TRBV4-1 to TRBJ2-2; TRBD2 matches at 7 bases. CDR3 residues: CASSQGRLAENTGELFF. The CDR3 nucleotides read TGCGCCAGCAGCCAAGGAAGGCTAGCGGAGAACACCGGGGAGCTGTTTTTT.